The rows below give T cell receptor beta chains drawn from one sample of a study of control samples from healthy donors and cancer patients. Repertoires were generated with immunoSEQ multiplex PCR, while TCRdb's copy carries only in-frame clones and drops some. The sample lists about 84,000 clones, approximately 80% occurring once. The specimen sequenced was PBMCs. The receptors originated from a man between 60 and 70 years old with head and neck cancer. Both conserved end residues are part of each CDR3. Fields, in order: CDR3 protein, CDR3 DNA, D gene, V gene, J gene, clone size. The D gene is left open where the match is weak. Clone sizes are given selectively: once, few, many, or a class where the clone is expanded.

CASSKDRVTEAFF	TGTGCCAGCAGCAAAGACAGGGTCACTGAAGCTTTCTTT	NA	TRBV21-1	TRBJ1-1	NA
CASSSVLGRQFF	TGTGCCAGCAGTTCCGTTCTAGGCCGGCAGTTCTTC	NA	TRBV6-5	TRBJ2-1	NA
CASSPPQGLAGYNEQFF	TGTGCCAGCAGCCCCCCTCAGGGACTAGCGGGGTACAATGAGCAGTTCTTC	TRBD2	TRBV9	TRBJ2-1	NA
CASTQGGTDTQYF	TGTGCCAGCACCCAGGGTGGCACAGATACGCAGTATTTT	NA	TRBV28	TRBJ2-3	NA
CASSSPWGNSSYEQYF	TGTGCCAGCAGTTCCCCCTGGGGAAATTCCTCCTACGAGCAGTACTTC	NA	TRBV27	TRBJ2-7	NA
CASKYAVSGANVLTF	TGTGCCAGCAAGTACGCGGTCTCTGGGGCCAACGTCCTGACTTTC	NA	TRBV6-5	TRBJ2-6	NA
CASSRITGQGTYEQYF	TGTGCCAGCAGCCGCATAACGGGACAGGGAACCTACGAGCAGTACTTC	TRBD1	TRBV14	TRBJ2-7	NA
CASSQDPTGGGYTDTQYF	TGTGCCAGCAGCCAAGATCCCACCGGAGGGGGCTACACAGATACGCAGTATTTT	NA	TRBV4-2	TRBJ2-3	NA
CASSEGRSYTDTQYF	TGCGCCAGCAGCGAGGGACGGAGTTACACAGATACGCAGTATTTT	NA	TRBV5-1	TRBJ2-3	NA
CAWSSTRGSRDEQFF	TGTGCCTGGAGTTCAACGCGAGGGAGTCGCGATGAGCAGTTCTTC	NA	TRBV30	TRBJ2-1	few
CASSLGGRNTEAFF	TGTGCCAGCAGCTTGGGGGGGCGCAACACTGAAGCTTTCTTT	NA	TRBV5-4	TRBJ1-1	many
CASSLHFSGELFF	TGCGCCAGCAGCTTACACTTCTCCGGGGAGCTGTTTTTT	NA	TRBV5-1	TRBJ2-2	NA
CASSEPWVNSGEAFF	TGTGCCAGTAGTGAACCATGGGTGAATAGTGGTGAAGCTTTCTTT	NA	TRBV19	TRBJ1-1	NA
CSVSGLAGRGGTDTQYF	TGCAGCGTGAGCGGACTAGCGGGAAGAGGCGGCACAGATACGCAGTATTTT	TRBD2	TRBV29-1	TRBJ2-3	NA
CASSSNTGELFF	TGTGCCAGCAGTTCCAACACCGGGGAGCTGTTTTTT	NA	TRBV28	TRBJ2-2	few
CASSSRVSGYTDTQYF	TGTGCCAGCAGCTCCCGCGTTTCGGGATACACAGATACGCAGTATTTT	NA	TRBV7-8	TRBJ2-3	NA
CASSLGYSNEQFF	TGTGCCAGCAGCTTAGGCTACTCCAATGAGCAGTTCTTC	NA	TRBV7-9	TRBJ2-1	NA
CASSETRQGARYEQYF	TGTGCCAGCAGTGAAACCCGACAGGGGGCGCGCTACGAGCAGTACTTC	TRBD1	TRBV25-1	TRBJ2-7	NA
CASSSPEHNEQFF	TGTGCCAGCAGCTCCCCGGAGCACAATGAGCAGTTCTTC	NA	TRBV11-3	TRBJ2-1	NA
CASMGLYTGANVLTF	TGTGCCAGTATGGGACTTTACACTGGGGCCAACGTCCTGACTTTC	NA	TRBV19	TRBJ2-6	NA
CASSPQYSIEAFF	TGTGCCAGCAGCCCTCAATATAGCATTGAAGCTTTCTTT	NA	TRBV3-1/TRBV3-2	TRBJ1-1	NA
CASSRGRVQETQYF	TGTGCCAGCAGCCGTGGGCGGGTCCAAGAGACCCAGTACTTC	NA	TRBV7-2	TRBJ2-5	NA
CASSLWESRYNEQFF	TGTGCCAGCAGTTTGTGGGAGAGTCGGTACAATGAGCAGTTCTTC	NA	TRBV27	TRBJ2-1	NA
CASSSISGKRRISYNEQFF	TGTGCCAGCAGTTCGATTAGCGGGAAACGTAGAATCTCCTACAATGAGCAGTTCTTC	TRBD2	TRBV28	TRBJ2-1	few
CASSSQTGTNEKLFF	TGTGCCAGTAGTAGTCAGACAGGGACTAATGAAAAACTGTTTTTT	TRBD1	TRBV19	TRBJ1-4	NA
CSGLRSYEQYF	TGCAGTGGGTTACGCTCCTACGAGCAGTACTTC	NA	TRBV20-1	TRBJ2-7	many